This T cell receptor (beta chain) was recovered during a study of cytomegalovirus exposure and HLA in healthy donors. Study-wide context: Among around 400 genotyped donors, more than 65% fell in the Caucasian-associated ancestry cluster.

Details on this clone: Its antigen is not known.

Among the donors, all were healthy bone marrow donors. The CDR3 is 15 residues long. Germline V gene sequence: CDR1 SGHDT, CDR2 YYEEEE. The trim removed 0 bases at V and 4 bases at J, leaving 6 bases unmatched. Study outcomes and limitations: Looking again later, the authors saw that most CMV-associated TCR beta chains seemed HLA-restricted.

PCR employed 60 Vbeta and 13 Jbeta primers. TCRdb keeps only in-frame clones here, not all; method: immunoSEQ multiplex PCR. This sample carries about 170,000 clones, 80% to 90% of them seen once, and the ten largest clones take over 0.65%. The rearrangement uses TRBV5-6 and TRBJ1-2; 7 bases fit TRBD1. The sequence derives from a woman under 30 in good health and CMV-seronegative. Material: PBMCs. DNA of the CDR3: TGTGCCAGCAGCTTGGAACAGGGGTACGGCTATGGCTACACCTTC. Encoded protein: CASSLEQGYGYGYTF.